What follows is one T cell receptor beta chain and its context. CDR3 length: 13 residues. Germline CDR1 and CDR2: MNHEY and SMNVEV (reference sequence). Trimming removed 6 bases from V and 6 bases from J, with 13 bases in between. This specimen comes from a study of blood T cell repertoires in COVID-19. Generated by immunoSEQ multiplex PCR, the TCRdb table keeps only in-frame clones and is missing some. The data show 150,000 to 200,000 clones, about 85% seen once. Enrolled through a virtual design, the participants were between about 18 and 89 years of age and came from about two dozen US areas. Assignments of participants to cohorts depended upon their own reported clinical history.

The source of this sequence is a woman in her forties with acute COVID-19. The sample consisted of PBMCs or T cells enriched from blood (not recorded which). The genes are TRBV27 and TRBJ2-3; D gene unclear. CDR3: CASSLLVGDTQYF. CDR3 in DNA: TGTGCCAGCAGCCTTCTAGTTGGGGATACGCAGTATTTT.